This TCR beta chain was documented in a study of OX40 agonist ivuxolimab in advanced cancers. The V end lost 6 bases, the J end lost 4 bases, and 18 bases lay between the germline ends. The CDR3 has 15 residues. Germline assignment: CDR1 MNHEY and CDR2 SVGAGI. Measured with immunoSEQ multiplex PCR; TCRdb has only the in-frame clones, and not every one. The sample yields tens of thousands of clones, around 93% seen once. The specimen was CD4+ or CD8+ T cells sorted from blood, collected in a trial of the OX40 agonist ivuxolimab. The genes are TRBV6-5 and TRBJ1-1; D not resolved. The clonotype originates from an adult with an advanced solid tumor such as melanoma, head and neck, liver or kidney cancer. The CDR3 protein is CASSYLRARSTEAFF. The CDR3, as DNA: TGTGCCAGCAGCTATCTGAGGGCAAGGAGCACTGAAGCTTTCTTT.